This T cell receptor (beta chain) came from a study of long-term antiretroviral therapy in people with HIV. Germline CDR1 reads MNHEY; CDR2 reads SMNVEV (reference sequence). CDR3 length: 14 amino acids. Losses at the gene ends were 4 bases for V and 4 bases for J; bases not matched to a gene: 7. Survey-level immunoSEQ v3.0 assays were run. The repertoire was sequenced with immunoSEQ multiplex PCR; TCRdb's copy has only in-frame clones and lacks some. The sample contains about 16,000 clones, 76% of which appear only once. This TCR derives from a woman aged 45 to 65 with HIV. This chain joins TRBV27 and TRBJ2-7, with TRBD1 identical over 7 bases. The sample in question was unsorted PBMCs, obtained roughly 2.5 years before starting antiretroviral therapy. CDR3 sequence reads: CASSSLGQPYEQYF. CDR3 nucleotide sequence: TGTGCCAGCAGTTCGCTGGGACAGCCTTACGAGCAGTACTTC.